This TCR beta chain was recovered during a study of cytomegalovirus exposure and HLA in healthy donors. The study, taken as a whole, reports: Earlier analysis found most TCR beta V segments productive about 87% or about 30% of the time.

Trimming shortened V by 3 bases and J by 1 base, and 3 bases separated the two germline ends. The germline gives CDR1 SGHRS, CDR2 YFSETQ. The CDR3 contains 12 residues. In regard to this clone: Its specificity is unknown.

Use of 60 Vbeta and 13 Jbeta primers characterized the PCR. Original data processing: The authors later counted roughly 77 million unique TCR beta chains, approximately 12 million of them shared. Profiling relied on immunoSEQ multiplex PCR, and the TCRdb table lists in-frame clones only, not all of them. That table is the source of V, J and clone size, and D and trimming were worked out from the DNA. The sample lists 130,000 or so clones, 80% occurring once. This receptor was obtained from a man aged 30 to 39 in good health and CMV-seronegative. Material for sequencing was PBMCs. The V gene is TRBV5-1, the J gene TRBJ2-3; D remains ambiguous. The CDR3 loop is CASSSGTDTQYF. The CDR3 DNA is TGCGCCAGCAGCTCGGGCACAGATACGCAGTATTTT.